Presented here are 9 T cell receptor beta chains from one specimen sequenced in a study of regulatory T cells in long-lasting Graves disease. This sample's time point: newly diagnosed GD, antithyroid drugs for less than 3 months. The TCR library used RNA extracted from PBMCs. Sequencing libraries for TCR beta were prepared with iRepertoire HTBI primers and Arm-PCR of CDR3 regions. TCRdb re-called the multiplex PCR reads through MiXCR, storing one row per CDR3 protein. This table holds approximately 400,000 distinct CDR3 sequences, around 14% found once. Separately, the same data were catalogued under a study of T cells in Graves' hyperthyroidism and ophthalmopathy.

Sequences were derived from peripheral blood mononuclear cells (PBMCs), sampled at new diagnosis, from a patient treated with antithyroid drugs. The receptor source for this set is a woman aged 30 to 39 with Graves disease.

The V gene is TRBV5-1, the J gene TRBJ1-5, with TRBD1 matching 8 bases. From germline, CDR1 is SGHRS and CDR2 YFSETQ. V dropped 4 bases and J dropped 5; count of bases not matched to a gene: 2. The CDR3 consists of 13 residues. The CDR3 here is CASSATGDQPQHF. The DNA for the CDR3 is TGCGCCAGCAGCGCGACAGGGGATCAGCCCCAGCATTTT.

This clonotype was recorded many times. The rearrangement uses TRBV12-3 or TRBV12-4 and TRBJ1-3, with a possible D match to TRBD1 (6 bases). There are 14 residues in the CDR3. Trimming removed 7 bases from V and 4 bases from J, with 14 bases in between. In DNA form, the CDR3 reads TGTGCCAGCACCCTCAGGGGCGCAGGAAACACCATATATTTT. Translating it yields CASTLRGAGNTIYF.

This clonotype came up a few times. V usage is TRBV7-2 and J usage is TRBJ2-1; D unresolved. Trimming left V 3 bases short and J 5 bases short, with 11 bases between. Germline CDR1 reads SGHTA; CDR2 reads FQGNSA. The CDR3 contains 14 residues. The CDR3 DNA is TGTGCCAGCAGCTTCGAAGTAGGGAACAATGAGCAGTTCTTC. Its translation is CASSFEVGNNEQFF.

Ten or more counts support this clonotype. Written as DNA, the CDR3 is TGTGCCAGCAGTTTTCTAGGGACATCGTTCGCTGAAGCTTTCTTT. As protein: CASSFLGTSFAEAFF. V gene TRBV27 combines with J gene TRBJ1-1, with D possibly TRBD1 on 6 matching bases. This CDR3 has 15 residues. V gave up 3 bases and J gave up 6 bases, with 17 bases separating them. The germline V gene has CDR1 MNHEY and CDR2 SMNVEV (reference sequence).

This clonotype was recorded at least ten times. This chain uses TRBV28 with TRBJ2-7, with TRBD2 matching 13 bases. The CDR3 is 14 residues long. J was trimmed by 2 bases and V by 7 bases; bases with no gene match: 2. The germline CDR1 and CDR2 sequences are MDHEN and SYDVKM. CDR3 in amino acids: CASTGTSGAYEQYF. The CDR3 coding sequence is TGTGCCAGCACCGGGACTAGCGGGGCCTACGAGCAGTACTTC.

This clonotype was picked up many times. The J gene is TRBJ2-2, the V gene TRBV11-2; D is possibly TRBD1 (6 bases). The CDR3 length is 13 residues. CDR1 is SGHAT and CDR2 is FQNNGV in the germline V gene. The V and J ends lost 5 bases and 6 bases respectively, with 10 bases between them. The CDR3 nucleotides are TGTGCCAGCAGCGTACAGGGTTCCGGGGAGCTGTTTTTT. Translating gives CASSVQGSGELFF.

The rearrangement uses TRBV28 and TRBJ1-4; TRBD1 agrees at 8 bases. Germline V lookup: CDR1 MDHEN, CDR2 SYDVKM. The CDR3 sequence is 14 residues long. After removal of 6 bases from V and 11 bases from J, the junction contained 11 bases not matched to a gene. CDR3 in amino acids: CASSSGTGRGKLFF. CDR3 bases: TGTGCCAGCAGCTCAGGGACAGGCCGGGGGAAACTGTTTTTT.

The rearrangement uses TRBV29-1 and TRBJ1-1; TRBD1 matches at 8 bases. The trim removed 3 bases at V and 1 base at J, leaving 4 bases unmatched. Germline lookup yields CDR1 SQVTM and CDR2 ANQGSEA. The CDR3 contains 14 residues. The DNA for the CDR3 is TGCAGCGTTGACCGGACAGGGTGGAACACTGAAGCTTTCTTT. Translated: CSVDRTGWNTEAFF.

The table lists this clonotype with a few counts. The V call is TRBV27, the J call TRBJ1-5; D uncertain. The germline CDR1 and CDR2 sequences are MNHEY and SMNVEV (reference sequence). Between the trimmed V and J ends, which lost 4 bases and 6 bases, there was a span of 16 bases. There are 15 residues in the CDR3. The CDR3 bases are TGTGCCAGCAGTTGGGGAGGCGTTGAGGGTCAGCCCCAGCATTTT. It translates to CASSWGGVEGQPQHF.